This T cell receptor (beta chain) was identified during a study of blood T cell repertoires in COVID-19 (dated by TCRdb to between 2020 and 2021). At the level of the whole study: The collaborator samples originated in the United States, Italy and Spain and spanned the acute and convalescent phases of COVID-19. Deeply sampled blood TCRbeta repertoires from subjects exposed to, actively infected with, or recovered from COVID-19 were included in the dataset. The prospective study material was composed of cDNA or gDNA derived from T cells, B-cell-depleted T cells, or PBMCs. A freely available public database, intended as a resource for researchers studying the immune response to SARS-CoV-2, is where the repertoires were released. The samples were drawn from two sources: the first 160 participants of the ongoing ImmuneRACE study, and 1,254 subjects contributed by 6 global collaborators. Nearly every sample came with metadata listing a de-identified subject ID, COVID-19 status, age in years and sex. Where available, HLA class I and class II types were obtained from metadata supplied by the sample provider rather than from assay-based typing.

Here is what the overall study found, with its caveats: The amount of clinical and demographic metadata varied by source and participant and was provided uncurated.

Taken from cysteine to phenylalanine, the CDR3 has 15 residues. Only CDR3 DNA remains: 45 bases, in frame from the first base. V is reduced by 0 bases and J by 8 bases, leaving a spacing of 14 bases between them. The germline V gene encodes CDR1 SGHDT and CDR2 YYEEEE. TCRbeta CDR3 regions were amplified from genomic DNA by means of the immunoSEQ Assay, a bias-controlled multiplex PCR. As for the original processing: The number of nucleated cells in each sample was estimated from the amplification of reference gene primers within the assay. To quantify the absolute abundance of each unique TCRbeta CDR3 rearrangement, sequence reads were collapsed and filtered. For each sample, productive Simpson clonality was calculated as the square root of Simpson's diversity index over productive rearrangements. Held by TCRdb, this immuneACCESS table contains in-frame sequences only and omits some clones. Under half of the omission traces to an unresolved V gene where checked; the cause of the rest is unknown. For V, J and clone size, that table is used; D and trimming come from the DNA. The sample includes 75,000 or so clones, with around 90% observed a single time. Of the sample, roughly 5.3% is held by the ten largest clones.

The collaborating institutions used their own protocols to collect whole blood in K2EDTA tubes. For TCRbeta analysis, collaborator samples were shipped as frozen whole blood, as isolated PBMCs, or as DNA extracted from either sample type. On this clone: Which antigen it targets is not known. Base qualities were left out, and no much larger clone turns up one base away.

In this chain, TRBV5-6 is recombined with TRBJ1-4; possibly the D gene is TRBD1, per 6 matching bases. The sample consisted of peripheral blood. This receptor was taken from an elderly woman with active or convalescent COVID-19. The CDR3 sequence is CASSLDSIRGEKLFF. The base sequence is TGTGCCAGCAGCTTGGATTCTATCAGGGGAGAAAAACTGTTTTTT.